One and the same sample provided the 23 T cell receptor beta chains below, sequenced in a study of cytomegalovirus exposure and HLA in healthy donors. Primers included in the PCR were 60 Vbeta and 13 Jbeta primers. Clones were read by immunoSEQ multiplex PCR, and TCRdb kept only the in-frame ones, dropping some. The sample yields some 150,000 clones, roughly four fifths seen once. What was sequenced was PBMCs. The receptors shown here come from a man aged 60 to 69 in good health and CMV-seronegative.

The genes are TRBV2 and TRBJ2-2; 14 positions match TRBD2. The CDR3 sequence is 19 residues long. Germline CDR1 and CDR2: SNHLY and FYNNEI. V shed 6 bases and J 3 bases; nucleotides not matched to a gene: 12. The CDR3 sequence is CASSHLMTSGRDYTGELFF. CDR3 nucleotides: TGTGCCAGCAGCCACCTTATGACTAGCGGGAGGGACTACACCGGGGAGCTGTTTTTT.

CDR3 loop: CASSLRVAGTGSYEQYF. The CDR3 DNA reads as TGTGCCAGCAGCTTACGGGTTGCGGGGACTGGGTCCTACGAGCAGTACTTC. This rearrangement joins TRBV13 to TRBJ2-5; TRBD2 might be the D (6 bases). The end of the DNA is better explained by TRBJ2-7, so the J call may be wrong. The CDR3 is 17 amino acids. Germline V lookup: CDR1 PRHDT, CDR2 FYEKMQ (reference sequence).

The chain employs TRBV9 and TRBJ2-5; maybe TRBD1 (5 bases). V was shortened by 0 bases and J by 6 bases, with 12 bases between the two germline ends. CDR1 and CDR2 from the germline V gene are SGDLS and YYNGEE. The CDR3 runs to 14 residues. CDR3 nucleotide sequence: TGTGCCAGCAGCGTAGCCGGCAGGGCTCAGACCCAGTACTTC. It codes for CASSVAGRAQTQYF.

Here the CDR3 DNA reads TGTGCCAGCAGCGTGCGGGGGGAGGGCGCAGATACGCAGTATTTT. Translating gives CASSVRGEGADTQYF. J is TRBJ2-3 and V is TRBV9; 8 nucleotides line up with TRBD2. CDR3 length: 15 amino acids. With V trimmed by 2 bases and J by 4 bases, 6 bases remained unmatched. Germline CDR1 and CDR2: SGDLS and YYNGEE.

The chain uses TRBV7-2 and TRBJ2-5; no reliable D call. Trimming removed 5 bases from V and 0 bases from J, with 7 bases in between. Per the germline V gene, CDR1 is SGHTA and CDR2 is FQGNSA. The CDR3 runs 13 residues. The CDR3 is CASSAENQETQYF. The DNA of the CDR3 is TGTGCCAGCAGCGCCGAGAACCAAGAGACCCAGTACTTC.

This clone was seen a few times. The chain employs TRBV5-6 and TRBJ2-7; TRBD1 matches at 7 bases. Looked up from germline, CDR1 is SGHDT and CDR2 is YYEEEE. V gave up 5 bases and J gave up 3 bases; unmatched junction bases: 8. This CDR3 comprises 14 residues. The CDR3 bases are TGTGCCAGCAGTCGCCGACAGGGATACTACGAGCAGTACTTC. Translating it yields CASSRRQGYYEQYF. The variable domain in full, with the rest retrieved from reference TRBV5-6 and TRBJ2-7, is DAGVTQSPTHLIKTRGQQVTLRCSPKSGHDTVSWYQQALGQGPQFIFQYYEEEERQRGNFPDRFSGHQFPNYSSELNVNALLLGDSALYLCASSRRQGYYEQYFGPGTRLTVT.

The CDR3 bases are TGCGCCAGCAGTGAGATCCTCTACGAGCAGTACTTC. This gives the protein CASSEILYEQYF. The J gene is TRBJ2-7, the V gene TRBV10-2, with D unclear. Trimming removed 2 bases at V and 3 bases at J, with 5 bases between. This CDR3 spans 12 amino acids. Per germline, CDR1 WSHSY and CDR2 SAAADI.

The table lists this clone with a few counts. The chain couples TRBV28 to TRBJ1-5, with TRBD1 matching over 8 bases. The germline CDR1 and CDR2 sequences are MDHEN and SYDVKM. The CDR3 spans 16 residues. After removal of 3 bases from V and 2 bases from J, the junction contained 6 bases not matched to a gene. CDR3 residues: CASSFLDRAGNQPQHF. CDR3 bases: TGTGCCAGCAGTTTTTTGGACAGGGCTGGCAATCAGCCCCAGCATTTT.

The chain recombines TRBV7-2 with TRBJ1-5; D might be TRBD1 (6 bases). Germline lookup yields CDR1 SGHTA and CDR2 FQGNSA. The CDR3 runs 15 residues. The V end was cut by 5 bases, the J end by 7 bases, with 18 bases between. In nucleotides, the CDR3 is TGTGCCAGCAGCGCTCGGGACACAGGTCTCCAGCCCCAGCATTTT. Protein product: CASSARDTGLQPQHF.

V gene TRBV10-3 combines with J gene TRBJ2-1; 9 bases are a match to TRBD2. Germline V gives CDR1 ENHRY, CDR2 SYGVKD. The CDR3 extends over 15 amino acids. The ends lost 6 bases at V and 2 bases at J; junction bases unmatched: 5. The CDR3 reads CAIRMTSGTYNEQFF. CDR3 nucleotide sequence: TGTGCCATCAGGATGACTAGCGGCACCTACAATGAGCAGTTCTTC.

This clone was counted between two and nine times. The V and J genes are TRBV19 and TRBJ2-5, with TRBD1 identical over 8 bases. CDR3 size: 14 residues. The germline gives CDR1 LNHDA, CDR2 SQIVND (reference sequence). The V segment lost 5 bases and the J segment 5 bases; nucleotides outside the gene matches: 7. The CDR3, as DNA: TGTGCCAGTAGTCCCAGGACAGGGTTGGAGACCCAGTACTTC. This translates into CASSPRTGLETQYF.

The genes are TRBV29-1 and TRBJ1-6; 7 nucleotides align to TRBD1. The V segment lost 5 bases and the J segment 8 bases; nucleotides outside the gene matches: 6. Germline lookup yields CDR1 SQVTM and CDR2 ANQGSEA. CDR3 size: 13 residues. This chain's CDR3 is CSVSRDRDSPLHF. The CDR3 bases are TGCAGCGTTTCTCGTGACAGGGATTCACCCCTCCACTTT.

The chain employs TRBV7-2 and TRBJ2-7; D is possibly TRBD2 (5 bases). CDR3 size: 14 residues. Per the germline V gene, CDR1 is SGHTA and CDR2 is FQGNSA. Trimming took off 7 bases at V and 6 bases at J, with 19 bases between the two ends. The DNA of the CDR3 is TGTGCCAGCAAGGGAGTGGGCTCTCTCGGCGAGCAGTACTTC. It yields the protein CASKGVGSLGEQYF.

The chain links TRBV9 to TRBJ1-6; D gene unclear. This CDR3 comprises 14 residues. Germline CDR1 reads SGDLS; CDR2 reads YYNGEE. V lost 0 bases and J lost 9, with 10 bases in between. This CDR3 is CASSVAEEPSPLHF. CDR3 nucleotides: TGTGCCAGCAGCGTAGCCGAGGAACCTTCACCCCTCCACTTT.

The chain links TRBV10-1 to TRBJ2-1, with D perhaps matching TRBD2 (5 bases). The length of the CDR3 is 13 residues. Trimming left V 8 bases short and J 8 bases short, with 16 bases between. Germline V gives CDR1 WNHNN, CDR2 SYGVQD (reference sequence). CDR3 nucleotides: TGCGCCAGCGGAGCGGAAGCCTGGGATGAGCAGTTCTTC. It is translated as CASGAEAWDEQFF.

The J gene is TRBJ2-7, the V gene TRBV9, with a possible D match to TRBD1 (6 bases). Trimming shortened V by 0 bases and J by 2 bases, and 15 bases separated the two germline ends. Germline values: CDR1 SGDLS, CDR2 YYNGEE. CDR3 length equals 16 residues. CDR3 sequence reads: CASSVAPHRETYEQYF. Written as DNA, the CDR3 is TGTGCCAGCAGCGTAGCACCCCACAGGGAGACCTACGAGCAGTACTTC.

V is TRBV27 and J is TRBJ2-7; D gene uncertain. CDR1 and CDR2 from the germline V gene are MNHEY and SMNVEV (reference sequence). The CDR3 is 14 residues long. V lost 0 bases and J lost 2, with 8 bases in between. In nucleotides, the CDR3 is TGTGCCAGCAGTTTATCGCCCCTAACCTACGAGCAGTACTTC. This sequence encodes CASSLSPLTYEQYF.

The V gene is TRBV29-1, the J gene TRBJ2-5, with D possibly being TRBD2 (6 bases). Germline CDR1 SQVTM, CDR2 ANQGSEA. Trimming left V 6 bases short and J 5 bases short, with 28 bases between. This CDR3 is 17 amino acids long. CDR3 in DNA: TGCAGCGTCTCAACCGGGACTGGGGACCTATTGGGGGAGACCCAGTACTTC. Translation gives CSVSTGTGDLLGETQYF. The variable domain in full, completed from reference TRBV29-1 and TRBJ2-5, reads SAVISQKPSRDICQRGTSLTIQCQVDSQVTMMFWYRQQPGQSLTLIATANQGSEATYESGFVIDKFPISRPNLTFSTLTVSNMSPEDSSIYLCSVSTGTGDLLGETQYFGPGTRLLVL.

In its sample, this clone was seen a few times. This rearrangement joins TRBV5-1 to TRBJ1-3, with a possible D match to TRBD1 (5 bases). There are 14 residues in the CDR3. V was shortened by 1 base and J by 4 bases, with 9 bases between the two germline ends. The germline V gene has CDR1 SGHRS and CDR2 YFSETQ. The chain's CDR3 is CASSLSGRGNTIYF. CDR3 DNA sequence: TGCGCCAGCAGCTTGTCAGGGAGGGGAAACACCATATATTTT.

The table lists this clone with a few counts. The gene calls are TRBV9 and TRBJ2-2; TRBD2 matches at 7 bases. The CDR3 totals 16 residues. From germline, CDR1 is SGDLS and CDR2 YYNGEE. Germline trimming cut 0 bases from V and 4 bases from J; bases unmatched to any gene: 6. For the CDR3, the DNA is TGTGCCAGCAGCGTAGCGTCTAGCGGACGCACCGGGGAGCTGTTTTTT. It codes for CASSVASSGRTGELFF.

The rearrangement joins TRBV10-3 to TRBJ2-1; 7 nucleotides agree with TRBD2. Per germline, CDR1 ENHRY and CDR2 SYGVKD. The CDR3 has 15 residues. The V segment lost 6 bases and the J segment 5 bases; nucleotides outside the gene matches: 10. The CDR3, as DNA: TGTGCCATCAGGGCCGGGACTATTACTAACAATGAGCAGTTCTTC. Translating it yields CAIRAGTITNNEQFF.

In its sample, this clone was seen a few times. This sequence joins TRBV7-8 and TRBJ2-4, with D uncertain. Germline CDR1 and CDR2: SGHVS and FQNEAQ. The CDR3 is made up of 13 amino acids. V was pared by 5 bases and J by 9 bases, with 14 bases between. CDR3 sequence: CASSVERSGIQYF. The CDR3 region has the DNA TGTGCCAGCAGCGTAGAGAGATCGGGCATTCAGTACTTC.

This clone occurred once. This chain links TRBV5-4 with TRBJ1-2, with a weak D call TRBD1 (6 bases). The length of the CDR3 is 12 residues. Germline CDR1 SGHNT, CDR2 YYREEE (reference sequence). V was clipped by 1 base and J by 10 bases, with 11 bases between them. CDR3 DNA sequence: TGTGCCAGCAGCTTGTCACAGGGAGTCTACACCTTC. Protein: CASSLSQGVYTF.